This T cell receptor beta chain was identified in a study of blood T cell repertoires in COVID-19. Trimming at V came to 6 bases and at J to 3 bases, leaving 0 bases not matched to a gene. The germline gives CDR1 MNHEY, CDR2 SMNVEV (reference sequence). CDR3 size: 13 residues. TCRdb's copy holds only in-frame clones and misses some; the assay was immunoSEQ multiplex PCR. The data show more than 200,000 clones, 80% to 90% seen once. The origin of this receptor is a man aged 60 to 75 with acute or convalescent COVID-19. The sample consisted of peripheral blood. The chain couples TRBV27 to TRBJ2-7; 12 bases are shared with TRBD2. CDR3 residues: CASRTSGSYEQYF. In nucleotides, the CDR3 is TGTGCCAGCAGGACTAGCGGGAGCTACGAGCAGTACTTC.